This TCR beta chain was recovered during a study of T cell responses to AZD1222 COVID-19 vaccine. General study points: Regions 160-218 and 743-854 dominated among vaccine-associated CD4 TCRs spanning spike. White British ancestry dominated among donors, who included more females, and clonal diversity was possibly underestimated.

This table comes from immunoSEQ multiplex PCR, and its TCRdb copy is limited to in-frame clones, with some not included. The sample carries 150,000 to 200,000 clones, 94% recorded once. Deletions cut 4 bases from V and 4 bases from J, with 5 bases between. The CDR3 is made up of 12 amino acids. Germline V CDR1 and CDR2: MNHNY, SVGAGI (reference sequence). About this clone: Its antigen is currently unknown.

The TCR sequence derives from an adult in good health. The V call is TRBV6-6, the J call TRBJ1-3; no clear D gene. The sequenced sample was peripheral blood, obtained on day 0 of AZD1222 vaccination. The CDR3 DNA reads TGTGCCAGCAGTTCTGGGGGAAACACCATATATTTT. Amino acid sequence: CASSSGGNTIYF.